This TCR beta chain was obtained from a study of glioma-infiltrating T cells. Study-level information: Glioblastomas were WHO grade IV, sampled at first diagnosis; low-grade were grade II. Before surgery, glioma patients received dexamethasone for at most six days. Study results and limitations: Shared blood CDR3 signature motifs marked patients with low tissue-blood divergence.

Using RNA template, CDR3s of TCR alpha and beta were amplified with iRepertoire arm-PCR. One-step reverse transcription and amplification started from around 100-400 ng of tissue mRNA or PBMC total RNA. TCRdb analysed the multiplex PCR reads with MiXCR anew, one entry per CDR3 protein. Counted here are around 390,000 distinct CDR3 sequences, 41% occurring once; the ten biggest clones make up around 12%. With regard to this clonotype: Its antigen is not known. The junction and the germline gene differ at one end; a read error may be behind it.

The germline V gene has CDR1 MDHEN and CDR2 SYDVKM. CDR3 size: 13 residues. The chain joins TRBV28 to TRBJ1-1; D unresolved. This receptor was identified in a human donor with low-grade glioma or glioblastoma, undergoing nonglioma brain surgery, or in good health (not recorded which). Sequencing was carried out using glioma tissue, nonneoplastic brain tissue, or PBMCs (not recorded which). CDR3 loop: CASRLALHTEALF. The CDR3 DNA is TGTGCCAGCAGACTAGCCCTACACACTGAAGCTCTCTTT. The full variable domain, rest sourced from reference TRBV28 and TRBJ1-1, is DVKVTQSSRYLVKRTGEKVFLECVQDMDHENMFWYRQDPGLGLRLIYFSYDVKMKEKGDIPEGYSVSREKKERFSLILESASTNQTSMYLCASRLALHTEALFGQGTRLTVV.